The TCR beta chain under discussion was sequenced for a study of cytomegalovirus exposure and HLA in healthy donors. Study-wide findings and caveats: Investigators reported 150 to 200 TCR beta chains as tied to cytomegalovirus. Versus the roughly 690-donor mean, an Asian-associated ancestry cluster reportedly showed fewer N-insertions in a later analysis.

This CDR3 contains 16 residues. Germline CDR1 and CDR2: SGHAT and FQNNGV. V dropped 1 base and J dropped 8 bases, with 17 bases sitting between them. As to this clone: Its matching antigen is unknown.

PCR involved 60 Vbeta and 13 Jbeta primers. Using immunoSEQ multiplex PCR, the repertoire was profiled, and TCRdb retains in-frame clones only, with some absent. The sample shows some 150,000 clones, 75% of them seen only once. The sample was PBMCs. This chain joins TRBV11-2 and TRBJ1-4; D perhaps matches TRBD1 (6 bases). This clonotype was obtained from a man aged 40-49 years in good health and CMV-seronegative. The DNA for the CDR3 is TGTGCCAGCAGCTTAGGTCTGCTACAGGGTAGCGAAAAACTGTTTTTT. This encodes CASSLGLLQGSEKLFF.